The 15 T cell receptor beta chains given below trace back to one sample, sequenced in a study of blood T cell repertoires in COVID-19 (dated by TCRdb to the early 2020s). Receptors were amplified or captured by the immunoSEQ multiplex PCR assay. This immuneACCESS table, as held by TCRdb, lists in-frame sequences with V and J called but not all clones. Of the missing ones, under half trace to an unresolved V gene in checked studies; the others have no known cause. Across this sample there are 200,000 or so clones, with 60% to 80% seen only once. In total, the top ten clones hold 17% of the sample. The sample consisted of peripheral blood. These receptor sequences come from a man aged 55 to 69 with active or convalescent COVID-19.

The J gene is TRBJ2-1, the V gene TRBV9; 11 bases map to TRBD2. From germline, CDR1 is SGDLS and CDR2 YYNGEE. CDR3 length equals 16 residues. The ends lost 4 bases at V and 6 bases at J; junction bases unmatched: 9. The CDR3: CASSLSKTSGINEQFF. CDR3 sequence (DNA): TGTGCCAGCAGCCTCTCGAAGACTAGCGGGATCAATGAGCAGTTCTTC.

V and J are TRBV18 and TRBJ2-1; 7 bases match TRBD1. The V and J ends lost 4 bases and 6 bases, in that order; junction bases with no gene match: 3. The CDR3 is made up of 13 amino acids. The germline V gene has CDR1 KGHSH and CDR2 LQKENI. CDR3 sequence (DNA): TGTGCCAGCTCACTGGACAGGTCCAATGAGCAGTTCTTC. Residues: CASSLDRSNEQFF.

The chain has TRBV4-1 and TRBJ2-2; 7 bases match TRBD2. CDR3 length: 17 amino acids. The germline V gene encodes CDR1 MGHRA and CDR2 YSYEKL. Losses at the gene ends were 5 bases for V and 5 bases for J; bases not matched to a gene: 14. Here the CDR3 reads CASSILGGGAITGELFF. In nucleotides, the CDR3 is TGCGCCAGCAGCATCCTTGGCGGGGGAGCAATAACCGGGGAGCTGTTTTTT.

The chain uses TRBV27 and TRBJ2-5; TRBD2 agrees at 8 bases. Germline loops: CDR1 MNHEY, CDR2 SMNVEV (reference sequence). This CDR3 region has 16 residues. Losses at the gene ends were 0 bases for V and 5 bases for J; bases not matched to a gene: 8. CDR3 sequence (DNA): TGTGCCAGCAGTTTATCGAAGGTAGCGGGATGGGAGACCCAGTACTTC. It encodes CASSLSKVAGWETQYF.

V is TRBV5-1 and J is TRBJ1-1; the match to TRBD1 covers 9 bases. Trimming took 4 bases from V and 6 from J; bases not matched to a gene: 10. This CDR3 is 15 amino acids long. Germline V gene lookup returns CDR1 SGHRS and CDR2 YFSETQ. CDR3 protein: CASSQGTGSQAEAFF. The CDR3 nucleotides are TGCGCCAGCAGCCAAGGGACAGGGAGCCAGGCTGAAGCTTTCTTT. Full variable domain (missing parts from reference TRBV5-1 and TRBJ1-1): KAGVTQTPRYLIKTRGQQVTLSCSPISGHRSVSWYQQTPGQGLQFLFEYFSETQRNKGNFPGRFSGRQFSNSRSEMNVSTLELGDSALYLCASSQGTGSQAEAFFGQGTRLTVV.

The chain employs TRBV27 and TRBJ2-2; 8 positions match TRBD1. V shed 7 bases, J shed 1 base, and the junction held 17 bases outside the gene matches. CDR1 is MNHEY, CDR2 SMNVEV, per germline (reference sequence). The length of the CDR3 is 19 residues. This CDR3 is CASKADRAGRSWNTGELFF. The CDR3 DNA sequence: TGTGCCAGCAAGGCGGACAGGGCAGGACGGAGTTGGAACACCGGGGAGCTGTTTTTT.

The J gene is TRBJ2-3, the V gene TRBV11-2, with TRBD2 matching over 8 bases. CDR1 is SGHAT, CDR2 FQNNGV, per germline. V shed 1 base and J 4 bases; nucleotides not matched to a gene: 7. The CDR3 is made up of 16 amino acids. CDR3 DNA sequence: TGTGCCAGCAGCTTAGGGCGGGGGGATAGGGCAGATACGCAGTATTTT. This gives the protein CASSLGRGDRADTQYF.

J is TRBJ1-3 and V is TRBV7-3; 8 nucleotides align to TRBD1. The trim removed 8 bases at V and 4 bases at J, leaving 13 bases unmatched. Per germline, CDR1 SGHTA and CDR2 FQGTGA. The CDR3 length is 16 residues. The CDR3 sequence: CASRKTQGALGNTIYF. The CDR3 nucleotides are TGTGCCAGCCGCAAGACCCAGGGGGCTCTGGGAAACACCATATATTTT.

The chain links TRBV19 to TRBJ1-2; possible D gene TRBD1, 6 bases. The CDR3 runs to 16 residues. V lost 3 bases and J lost 2, with 16 bases in between. Germline lookup yields CDR1 LNHDA and CDR2 SQIVND (reference sequence). CDR3: CASSITPGAKNYGYTF. CDR3 bases: TGTGCCAGTAGTATTACACCAGGGGCCAAGAACTATGGCTACACCTTC. The entire variable domain, with the rest obtained from reference TRBV19 and TRBJ1-2, is as follows: DGGITQSPKYLFRKEGQNVTLSCEQNLNHDAMYWYRQDPGQGLRLIYYSQIVNDFQKGDIAEGYSVSREKKESFPLTVTSAQKNPTAFYLCASSITPGAKNYGYTFGSGTRLTVV.

This clone was observed a single time. Here the CDR3 reads CASSLASGVSYNEQFF. The CDR3 nucleotides are TGTGCCAGCAGTTTAGCTAGCGGGGTTTCCTACAATGAGCAGTTCTTC. The V and J genes are TRBV27 and TRBJ2-1; the match to TRBD2 covers 9 bases. Germline CDR1 is MNHEY and CDR2 is SMNVEV (reference sequence). V lost 2 bases and J lost 1; bases outside the gene matches: 3. This CDR3 has 16 amino acids.

In this sample, this clone turned up once. In DNA form, the CDR3 reads TGTGCCAGCAGCTCTCTAGCCTCGTACAATGAGCAGTTCTTC. Residues: CASSSLASYNEQFF. V usage is TRBV7-8 and J usage is TRBJ2-1; tentative D call: TRBD2 (5 bases). The V and J ends lost 4 bases and 4 bases respectively, with 11 bases between them. CDR1 SGHVS and CDR2 FQNEAQ come from the germline V gene. The length of the CDR3 is 14 residues.

The CDR3 DNA follows: TGTGCCAGCAGCTTTCAACCGGGACTAGCGGGCACAGATACGCAGTATTTT. This encodes CASSFQPGLAGTDTQYF. The chain has TRBV7-9 and TRBJ2-3, with 11 bases lining up with TRBD2. The CDR3 spans 17 residues. Trimming took 3 bases from V and 1 from J; bases not matched to a gene: 6. CDR1 and CDR2 (germline): SEHNR, FQNEAQ (reference sequence).

The CDR3 region has the DNA TGTGCCAGCAGTTTATTGCCGGGACAGGGGTCCGCTGAAGCTTTCTTT. Residues: CASSLLPGQGSAEAFF. The chain is built from TRBV27 and TRBJ1-1; TRBD1 aligns across 10 bases. Looked up from germline, CDR1 is MNHEY and CDR2 is SMNVEV (reference sequence). This CDR3 contains 16 residues. The V gene end was trimmed by 1 base and the J gene end by 6 bases; junction bases not matched to a gene: 8.

This chain links TRBV25-1 with TRBJ1-4; possible D gene TRBD1, 6 bases. Trimming removed 3 bases from V and 15 bases from J, with 17 bases in between. The CDR3 has 13 amino acids. Germline CDR1 MGHDK, CDR2 SYGVNS. CDR3 amino acids: CASSEAGETKLFF. For the CDR3, the DNA is TGTGCCAGCAGTGAGGCAGGGGAGACTAAGTTGTTTTTT.

V and J are TRBV7-3 and TRBJ2-5; TRBD2 is a possible D gene (5 bases). V lost 5 bases to trimming and J lost 5 bases, with 15 bases between them. The CDR3 extends over 14 amino acids. In germline, CDR1 is SGHTA, CDR2 FQGTGA. CDR3 bases: TGTGCCAGCAGCCCCGGCGGGCCTGGGGAGACCCAGTACTTC. Amino acid sequence: CASSPGGPGETQYF.